One sample yielded the 16 T cell receptor beta chains listed below, sequenced in a study of CD8+CD57+ T cells in acquired aplastic anemia. Genomic DNA constituted the template upon which TCR beta VDJ and CDR3 profiling was performed. TCRdb ran MiXCR on the reads and lists one entry per CDR3 protein. Of about 180,000 distinct CDR3 sequences in the sample, under 50% are singletons; the top ten hold about 1.7%. An expansion of CD8+CD57+ cells by flow cytometry had been shown in patients chosen for sequencing. Material: sorted CD4+, CD8+, or CD8+CD57+ T cells (not recorded which) from PBMCs. The receptors were gathered from a human donor with aplastic anemia.

This clonotype came up a few times. The gene calls are TRBV5-1 and TRBJ2-1; 11 bases map to TRBD2. The CDR3 is 19 amino acids. The germline CDR1 and CDR2 sequences are SGHRS and YFSETQ. Unmatched junction bases numbered 14, after V lost 4 bases and J lost 2 bases. CDR3 in DNA: TGCGCCAGCAGCCCAAAAGGGGTAGCGGGGGGGAAAACCTACAATGAGCAGTTCTTC. Translation: CASSPKGVAGGKTYNEQFF.

This clonotype was seen more than once but under ten times. A much larger clone differs from this one at a single base, so this may be a read error. The chain uses TRBV4-1 and TRBJ2-7, with 8 bases matching TRBD1. The CDR3 sequence is 16 residues long. Germline V gene lookup returns CDR1 MGHRA and CDR2 YSYEKL. CDR3 sequence (DNA): TGCGCCAGCAGCCAAGCCCTGACAGGGGCTCTCTACGTGCAGTACTTC. The encoded protein is CASSQALTGALYVQYF.

The chain has TRBV7-8 and TRBJ1-5; D is perhaps TRBD1 (5 bases). Germline V gene data show CDR1 as SGHVS and CDR2 as FQNEAQ. The CDR3 sequence is 15 residues long. With 5 bases removed from V and 2 bases from J, the gap between germline ends came to 13 bases. CDR3 coding DNA: TGTGCCAGCAGCCTCACTCAGGGAGGCAATCAGCCCCAGCATTTT. Amino acids: CASSLTQGGNQPQHF.

Ten or more counts support this clonotype. The chain joins TRBV10-3 to TRBJ1-1; TRBD1 matches 7 bases. Germline V CDR1 and CDR2: ENHRY, SYGVKD. J lost 9 bases, V lost 11 bases, and 15 bases had no gene match. CDR3 length: 13 amino acids. The CDR3 loop reads CAGAGGEGAKAFF. The CDR3 nucleotides are TGTGCCGGAGCGGGGGGCGAGGGGGCAAAAGCTTTCTTT.

This clonotype was counted once. The genes are TRBV13 and TRBJ1-1; tentatively, D is TRBD1 (5 bases). This CDR3 is 14 amino acids long. Germline V gene data show CDR1 as PRHDT and CDR2 as FYEKMQ (reference sequence). V lost 5 bases and J lost 0, with 10 bases in between. Here the CDR3 DNA reads TGTGCCAGCAGCGCCGCAGGGCTGAACACTGAAGCTTTCTTT. Translating it yields CASSAAGLNTEAFF.

At least ten counts were recorded for this clonotype. The chain carries TRBV5-8 and TRBJ2-7, with 9 bases lining up with TRBD1. Unmatched junction bases numbered 7, after V lost 5 bases and J lost 7 bases. Per the germline V gene, CDR1 is SGHTS and CDR2 is YDEGEE. The CDR3 spans 13 residues. CDR3 loop: CASRTGTGLEQYF. CDR3 DNA sequence: TGTGCCAGCAGAACCGGGACAGGGTTGGAGCAGTACTTC.

This clonotype has just one count. Relative to the germline gene, one junction end is altered; a read error may explain this. The chain combines TRBV10-3 with TRBJ1-1; D uncertain. Germline V gives CDR1 ENHRY, CDR2 SYGVKD. The CDR3 is made up of 13 amino acids. The CDR3 loop reads CAISERENTEALF. CDR3 nucleotide sequence: TGTGCCATCAGTGAACGAGAGAACACTGAAGCTCTCTTT.

V usage is TRBV14 and J usage is TRBJ1-6, with a tentative D call TRBD1 (6 bases). The V end lost 1 base, the J end lost 7 bases, and 11 bases lay between the germline ends. This CDR3 comprises 15 residues. Germline V gene sequence: CDR1 SGHDN, CDR2 FVKESK. The CDR3 DNA follows: TGTGCCAGCAGCCAAGTAACAGGGAGCAATTCACCCCTCCACTTT. Its translation: CASSQVTGSNSPLHF.

This clonotype occurred a few times. CDR3 DNA sequence: TGTGCCAGCAGCCAAGGAACACAGGGGGCTCAGCCCCAGCATTTT. It translates to CASSQGTQGAQPQHF. V is TRBV3-1 and J is TRBJ1-5; 9 nucleotides match TRBD1. The CDR3 spans 15 residues. With V trimmed by 1 base and J by 6 bases, 4 bases remained unmatched. The germline V gene encodes CDR1 LGHDT and CDR2 YNNKEL (reference sequence).

J is TRBJ1-2 and V is TRBV10-1; D is undetermined. CDR1 is WNHNN, CDR2 SYGVQD, per germline (reference sequence). The CDR3 loop spans 14 amino acids. V was cut by 0 bases and J by 2 bases, with 7 bases left in between. The CDR3 DNA is TGCGCCAGCAGTGAGTCCACGGGAAACTATGGCTACACCTTC. As protein: CASSESTGNYGYTF.

The chain links TRBV20-1 to TRBJ1-5; no firm D call. The CDR3 length is 15 residues. V was trimmed by 3 bases and J by 0 bases, leaving 12 bases between them. Germline V CDR1 and CDR2: DFQATT, SNEGSKA (reference sequence). The CDR3 loop is CSASEYVGSNQPQHF. The CDR3 region has the DNA TGCAGTGCTAGTGAATACGTGGGTAGCAATCAGCCCCAGCATTTT.

The V gene is TRBV7-2, the J gene TRBJ2-1; 11 bases align to TRBD2. CDR3 length: 18 amino acids. V shed 0 bases and J 3 bases; nucleotides not matched to a gene: 7. Germline V gene data show CDR1 as SGHTA and CDR2 as FQGNSA. In nucleotides, the CDR3 is TGTGCCAGCAGCTTAGCTAGCGGGGGGGCAACGGTCTACAATGAGCAGTTCTTC. As protein: CASSLASGGATVYNEQFF.

This clonotype was found many times. The chain is built from TRBV5-6 and TRBJ1-2, with D possibly TRBD1 on 5 matching bases. Trimming took off 3 bases at V and 3 bases at J, with 9 bases between the two ends. CDR3 size: 13 residues. Per germline, CDR1 SGHDT and CDR2 YYEEEE. CDR3: CASSSTGYYGYTF. In DNA, the CDR3 is TGTGCCAGCAGCTCCACAGGTTACTATGGCTACACCTTC.

This chain joins TRBV2 and TRBJ1-1, with a possible D match to TRBD1 (5 bases). V shed 4 bases and J shed 4 bases, with 13 bases lying between them. Germline V lookup: CDR1 SNHLY, CDR2 FYNNEI. This CDR3 is 14 amino acids long. This CDR3 is CASSVEGGTTEAFF. CDR3 DNA sequence: TGTGCCAGCAGTGTGGAAGGAGGGACCACTGAAGCTTTCTTT.

This clonotype was counted between two and nine times. J is TRBJ2-7 and V is TRBV15; 8 bases match TRBD2. Germline values: CDR1 LNHNV, CDR2 YYDKDF (reference sequence). J gave up 2 bases and V 0 bases, and 6 bases lay outside the gene matches. The CDR3 runs 16 residues. CDR3 sequence (DNA): TGTGCCACCAGCAGAGAACGGGCGGGGGGAACCTACGAGCAGTACTTC. Its translation: CATSRERAGGTYEQYF.

There are many counts of this clonotype. This chain joins TRBV19 and TRBJ1-5; 7 bases are a match to TRBD1. In germline, CDR1 is LNHDA, CDR2 SQIVND (reference sequence). Trimming removed 5 bases from V and 8 bases from J; junction bases left unmatched: 6. This CDR3 is built from 13 residues. CDR3 sequence reads: CASSYRGYEPQHF. For the CDR3, the DNA is TGTGCCAGTAGTTACAGGGGCTACGAGCCCCAGCATTTT.